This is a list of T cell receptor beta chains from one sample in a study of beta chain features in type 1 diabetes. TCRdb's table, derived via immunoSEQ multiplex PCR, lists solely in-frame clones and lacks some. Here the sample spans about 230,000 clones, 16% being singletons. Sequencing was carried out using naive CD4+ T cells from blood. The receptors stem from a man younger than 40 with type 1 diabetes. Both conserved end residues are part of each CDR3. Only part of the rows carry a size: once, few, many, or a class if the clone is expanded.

CDR3aa: CSVEVGQRGTEAFF; v_gene: TRBV29-1; abundance: few; j_gene: TRBJ1-1
CDR3aa: CASSQEWVQNIQYF; v_gene: TRBV4-1; abundance: few; j_gene: TRBJ2-4
CDR3aa: CSVRRENEQFF; v_gene: TRBV29-1; abundance: few; j_gene: TRBJ2-1
CDR3aa: CASSETVALGANVLTF; v_gene: TRBV25-1; abundance: .; j_gene: TRBJ2-6
CDR3aa: CASSLYGFANTGELFF; v_gene: TRBV7-9; abundance: .; j_gene: TRBJ2-2
CDR3aa: CASSLLAGVYNEQFF; v_gene: TRBV18; abundance: few; j_gene: TRBJ2-1
CDR3aa: CATSRAGTGGYEQYF; v_gene: TRBV15; abundance: .; j_gene: TRBJ2-7
CDR3aa: CASSQGVLETQYF; v_gene: TRBV4-1; abundance: few; j_gene: TRBJ2-5
CDR3aa: CASSAPGLEGLTDTQYF; v_gene: TRBV9; abundance: .; j_gene: TRBJ2-3
CDR3aa: CASNRPGGETQYF; v_gene: TRBV9; abundance: few; j_gene: TRBJ2-5
CDR3aa: CASSQERAINQGVGSSYEQYF; v_gene: TRBV4-1; abundance: few; j_gene: TRBJ2-7
CDR3aa: CASSHRGSSYEQYF; v_gene: TRBV11-1; abundance: few; j_gene: TRBJ2-7
CDR3aa: CASSLVGVETQYF; v_gene: TRBV5-4; abundance: few; j_gene: TRBJ2-5
CDR3aa: CASSVAGQSYYEQYF; v_gene: TRBV9; abundance: .; j_gene: TRBJ2-7
CDR3aa: CAWRRGSNTGELFF; v_gene: TRBV30; abundance: .; j_gene: TRBJ2-2
CDR3aa: CASSPTQVYQETQYF; v_gene: TRBV6-1; abundance: .; j_gene: TRBJ2-5
CDR3aa: CASSFSQGLVF; v_gene: TRBV5-1; abundance: .; j_gene: TRBJ2-7
CDR3aa: CASSQTSGITGELFF; v_gene: TRBV18; abundance: few; j_gene: TRBJ2-2
CDR3aa: CASSELGYEQYF; v_gene: TRBV6-1; abundance: few; j_gene: TRBJ2-7
CDR3aa: CASSQDREAGNTIYF; v_gene: TRBV4-1; abundance: .; j_gene: TRBJ1-3
CDR3aa: CAWSKTSNTEAFF; v_gene: TRBV30; abundance: .; j_gene: TRBJ1-1
CDR3aa: CASSQDLPRDTQYF; v_gene: TRBV4-2; abundance: few; j_gene: TRBJ2-3
CDR3aa: CAWSPGTEAFF; v_gene: TRBV30; abundance: few; j_gene: TRBJ1-1
CDR3aa: CASSQSGGDEQFF; v_gene: TRBV23-1; abundance: .; j_gene: TRBJ2-1
CDR3aa: CASSLLAVGYEQYF; v_gene: TRBV4-1; abundance: few; j_gene: TRBJ2-7
CDR3aa: CSVEGDRYNEKLFF; v_gene: TRBV29-1; abundance: few; j_gene: TRBJ1-4
CDR3aa: CASSQTGDYEQYF; v_gene: TRBV4-3; abundance: few; j_gene: TRBJ2-7
CDR3aa: CASSQTTGRAKTQYF; v_gene: TRBV23-1; abundance: few; j_gene: TRBJ2-5
CDR3aa: CASSSYARTDTQYF; v_gene: TRBV7-2; abundance: few; j_gene: TRBJ2-3
CDR3aa: CASSDRTVAKNIQYF; v_gene: TRBV25-1; abundance: .; j_gene: TRBJ2-4
CDR3aa: CSVLERGREQYF; v_gene: TRBV29-1; abundance: .; j_gene: TRBJ2-7
CDR3aa: CAWTPGALGYEQYF; v_gene: TRBV30; abundance: few; j_gene: TRBJ2-7
CDR3aa: CASSVAGASYNEQFF; v_gene: TRBV27; abundance: few; j_gene: TRBJ2-1
CDR3aa: CSASYYEQYF; v_gene: TRBV20-1; abundance: few; j_gene: TRBJ2-7
CDR3aa: CASSLWAGDYGYTF; v_gene: TRBV27; abundance: .; j_gene: TRBJ1-2
CDR3aa: CASSLSGGWTDTQYF; v_gene: TRBV27; abundance: .; j_gene: TRBJ2-3
CDR3aa: CASSSLAGGSTDTQYF; v_gene: TRBV7-9; abundance: .; j_gene: TRBJ2-3
CDR3aa: CAISVRFGQAQETQYF; v_gene: TRBV10-3; abundance: .; j_gene: TRBJ2-5
CDR3aa: CAWSRQERTEAFF; v_gene: TRBV30; abundance: few; j_gene: TRBJ1-1
CDR3aa: CSVERRGTDTQYF; v_gene: TRBV29-1; abundance: .; j_gene: TRBJ2-3